Here is one T cell receptor beta chain with its context. This clonotype is medium-sized (0.01 to 0.1%) in terms of sample share. Its antigen has not been determined. The record has no base qualities; no much larger clone is one base away. Receptors were amplified or captured by PCR. TCR sequencing of DNA from cultured CD4+ T cells used the Oncomine TCR Beta short-read assay at the Johns Hopkins FTIC core. The QIAamp micro DNA kit was used to extract genomic DNA from the cultured CD4+ T cells. The Oncomine TCR Beta libraries from cultured CD4+ T cells were pooled using unique dual indexes and then sequenced on an Illumina iSeq 100. In the authors' own workflow: Non-productive sequences were removed, and CDR3s that did not start with C, did not end with F or W, or were shorter than 7 amino acids were discarded. Antigen-specific clonotypes were identified using the MANAFEST web application through comparison of peptide-stimulated wells with reference and other culture wells. Positive clones required FDR below 0.05, an odds ratio above 5, and productive frequency above 0.1% in at least two of three replicate wells. A clonotype was classed as cross-reactive if the clonotype showed significant expansion both in SARS-CoV-2 spike wells and in at least one common cold coronavirus spike condition. Similarity between CDR3 sequences was evaluated in R version 3.6.1 using Levenshtein distances (stringdist) and unrooted phylogenetic trees (ape). The public sequencing data were trimmed at Q25 with fastp and processed into clonotypes with MiXCR by TCRdb, which kept only in-frame beta chains. Each CDR3 protein appears once, grouped with its most common genes and DNA. TCRdb, not the original authors, processed these V and J calls. The sample records thousands of distinct CDR3 sequences, under 55% of which are singletons. Around 25% of the sample comes from the top ten.

The treatment or condition label corresponds to: roughly 10-day PBMC culture with coronavirus spike peptide pools or control peptides (ViraFEST assay). CD4+ T cells from unexposed donors were collected before the COVID-19 pandemic (2011-2018). The ViraFEST assay, used in the study, expanded antigen-specific T cells with peptide pools and then identified the expanded clonotypes through TCR sequencing. About 2 million PBMCs per well were cultured in IMDM with roughly 4.8% human AB serum and roughly 9.3 IU/ml IL-2, plus 10 ug/ml peptide pools. Half of the culture medium was replaced with fresh IL-2-containing medium on days 3 and 7. After roughly 11 days of culture, CD4+ T cells were isolated by negative selection with the EasySep CD4+ T cell isolation kit. As far as cell numbers permitted, CD4+ T cells from unexposed donors were tested for reactivity against SARS-CoV-2 S and N as well as four spike pools from common cold coronaviruses. Ficoll-Paque Plus gradient centrifugation was used to isolate PBMCs from whole blood, and the isolated PBMCs were then either used fresh or cryopreserved at -140C. Triplicate wells were generally used for each culture condition. Leukapheresis product for the unexposed donors was purchased commercially.

The CDR3 runs 14 amino acids, cysteine and phenylalanine included. The retained sequence is limited to the CDR3, 42 bases, with the frame set at the first base. V is cut back by 0 bases and J by 8 bases, with 6 bases in the junction unmatched. CDR1 and CDR2 (MNHNS, SASEGT) derive from the germline V gene. This sample is drawn from a study of vaccination and CD4 T cells after COVID-19 (dated by TCRdb to between 2022 and 2023). Context from the whole study: Six males and four females were included in the convalescent cohort, with two Hispanic individuals, seven Caucasians, two Asians and one multiracial person represented. Each participant got two doses of either the Pfizer-BioNTech BNT162b2 vaccine (n=8) or the Moderna mRNA-1273 vaccine (n=2). For stimulating the cultures, overlapping spike peptide pools were used, derived from SARS-CoV-2 as well as from the common cold coronaviruses HCoV-NL63, HCoV-OC43 and HCoV-229E. In control cultures, a CEFX viral epitope pool was used as positive control, an HIV-1 Nef peptide pool was used as negative control, or no peptide was added. Post-vaccine blood samples were collected a median of about 11 weeks after the second vaccine dose, ranging from about 13 to 241 days. In 10 COVID-19 convalescent patients and 4 infection-naive healthy vaccine recipients, the spike-specific CD4+ TCR repertoire before mRNA vaccination was compared with the repertoire after mRNA vaccination. An earlier paper using these donors assessed, at the TCR clonotype level, memory CD4+ T cell crossreactivity between SARS-CoV-2 and common cold coronavirus spike proteins. Post-COVID blood samples from convalescent patients were collected a median of approximately 100 days after diagnosis, with a range of roughly 30 to 170 days.

Beyond this particular receptor, the publication reports: In convalescent patients, a median approximately 90% of post-vaccine SARS-CoV-2-reactive clones were detected only after vaccination, suggesting vaccine-specific priming. Only a relatively small number of convalescent patients were included in the study, and early timepoints following natural infection were not analyzed. Of the vaccine-specific clones found in convalescent patients, nearly all (304 of 307) were mono-reactive for SARS-CoV-2 spike instead of being cross-reactive with common cold coronaviruses. An increase in the median number of SARS-CoV-2-reactive clonotypes from approximately 20 after infection to roughly 36 after vaccination was observed, but the change was not found to be significant.

The rearrangement combines TRBV6-1 with TRBJ1-2, with TRBD1 identical over 7 junction bases. Sequencing used CD4+ T cells from blood, cultured in vitro. The clonotype was recovered from a human donor in good health. DNA sequence: TGTGCCAGCAGTGAAGCGCGGGACAGAGGGGGCTACACCTTC. It codes for CASSEARDRGGYTF.